The rows below give T cell receptor beta chains drawn from one sample of a study of T-cell reconstitution after alpha-beta-depleted transplantation in children. Using its own MiXCR run on the PCR reads, TCRdb lists one record per CDR3 protein. The sample lists about 610,000 distinct CDR3 sequences, 10% occurring once. Sample: PBMCs from the stem cell graft donor, taken from the stem cell graft. Receptors originate from a human donor who donated a stem cell graft to a child with acute myeloid leukemia. CDR3s include the opening cysteine and the closing phenylalanine or tryptophan. A D gene is named only where the DNA matches it firmly.

CDR3 protein: CASMRGGLGYGYTF
D gene: -
J gene: TRBJ1-2
V gene: TRBV19

CDR3 protein: CASSPSRGGGEQYF
D gene: TRBD1
J gene: TRBJ2-7
V gene: TRBV9

CDR3 protein: CASSLDRSNQPQHF
D gene: -
J gene: TRBJ1-5
V gene: TRBV12-3/TRBV12-4

CDR3 protein: CATSRFGQNYNSPLHF
D gene: -
J gene: TRBJ1-6
V gene: TRBV6-1

CDR3 protein: CASSARLAGGPYNEQFF
D gene: TRBD2
J gene: TRBJ2-1
V gene: TRBV9

CDR3 protein: CSAAPLGEKLFF
D gene: -
J gene: TRBJ1-4
V gene: TRBV20-1

CDR3 protein: CASGLYGDTEAFF
D gene: -
J gene: TRBJ1-1
V gene: TRBV5-1

CDR3 protein: CASSAGTKAFF
D gene: -
J gene: TRBJ1-1
V gene: TRBV2

CDR3 protein: CATLPAGTGDEQFF
D gene: TRBD1
J gene: TRBJ2-1
V gene: TRBV15

CDR3 protein: CASLPSVRSYNEQFF
D gene: -
J gene: TRBJ2-1
V gene: TRBV4-2

CDR3 protein: CSADTLQGAAGYTF
D gene: TRBD1
J gene: TRBJ1-2
V gene: TRBV20-1

CDR3 protein: CASSLGGTGETQYF
D gene: -
J gene: TRBJ2-5
V gene: TRBV5-1

CDR3 protein: CASSYGRTKNIQYF
D gene: -
J gene: TRBJ2-4
V gene: TRBV6-2/TRBV6-3

CDR3 protein: CASSQDEDSGSRTDTQYF
D gene: TRBD2
J gene: TRBJ2-3
V gene: TRBV4-2

CDR3 protein: CASSFGNRGSRYGYTF
D gene: TRBD1
J gene: TRBJ1-2
V gene: TRBV6-5

CDR3 protein: CASTLLAGAHNEQFF
D gene: TRBD2
J gene: TRBJ2-1
V gene: TRBV27

CDR3 protein: CASSRLGGGGETQYF
D gene: -
J gene: TRBJ2-5
V gene: TRBV4-3

CDR3 protein: CASSHRGVQETQYF
D gene: -
J gene: TRBJ2-5
V gene: TRBV7-2

CDR3 protein: CSAGVAGGSSYNEQFF
D gene: TRBD2
J gene: TRBJ2-1
V gene: TRBV20-1

CDR3 protein: CASSLVQREQYF
D gene: -
J gene: TRBJ2-7
V gene: TRBV7-2

CDR3 protein: CSASPGQGVSGANVLTF
D gene: TRBD1
J gene: TRBJ2-6
V gene: TRBV20-1

CDR3 protein: CASSIEARGQREAFF
D gene: TRBD1
J gene: TRBJ1-1
V gene: TRBV19

CDR3 protein: CASSPDRKNTGELFF
D gene: TRBD1
J gene: TRBJ2-2
V gene: TRBV7-3

CDR3 protein: CASREGAQPQHF
D gene: TRBD1
J gene: TRBJ1-5
V gene: TRBV28

CDR3 protein: CASSSIWRGSLVGNTIYF
D gene: -
J gene: TRBJ1-3
V gene: TRBV27

CDR3 protein: CSAREGTVTEAFF
D gene: -
J gene: TRBJ1-1
V gene: TRBV20-1

CDR3 protein: CASSPWSRADTQYF
D gene: -
J gene: TRBJ2-3
V gene: TRBV6-1

CDR3 protein: CSEGLLAGSYNEQFF
D gene: -
J gene: TRBJ2-1
V gene: TRBV29-1

CDR3 protein: CASSSLHPGLAAYEQYF
D gene: TRBD2
J gene: TRBJ2-7
V gene: TRBV28

CDR3 protein: CASRGRTDTQYF
D gene: -
J gene: TRBJ2-3
V gene: TRBV27

CDR3 protein: CSAEREALLYF
D gene: TRBD2
J gene: TRBJ2-4
V gene: TRBV20-1

CDR3 protein: CASSLAGTTSSYEQYF
D gene: TRBD2
J gene: TRBJ2-7
V gene: TRBV7-2

CDR3 protein: CASSLAVGSYNEQFF
D gene: -
J gene: TRBJ2-1
V gene: TRBV7-2

CDR3 protein: CASAWDSKNIQYF
D gene: TRBD1
J gene: TRBJ2-4
V gene: TRBV27

CDR3 protein: CASSPRDEGEQFF
D gene: -
J gene: TRBJ2-1
V gene: TRBV27

CDR3 protein: CASSIGGQFYEQYF
D gene: TRBD1
J gene: TRBJ2-7
V gene: TRBV19

CDR3 protein: CAISDRRGGHSPYEQYF
D gene: -
J gene: TRBJ2-7
V gene: TRBV10-3

CDR3 protein: CASSRTSGSPYEQYF
D gene: TRBD2
J gene: TRBJ2-7
V gene: TRBV7-2

CDR3 protein: CAWSGTSGANEQFF
D gene: TRBD2
J gene: TRBJ2-1
V gene: TRBV30

CDR3 protein: CATSPPGLPLAQYF
D gene: -
J gene: TRBJ2-3
V gene: TRBV7-2

CDR3 protein: CASQGGPGNTIYF
D gene: TRBD1
J gene: TRBJ1-3
V gene: TRBV9

CDR3 protein: CATSRELDNTDTQYF
D gene: -
J gene: TRBJ2-3
V gene: TRBV15

CDR3 protein: CSVETGAYNEQFF
D gene: TRBD1
J gene: TRBJ2-1
V gene: TRBV29-1

CDR3 protein: CSAPRGQAGTEAFF
D gene: -
J gene: TRBJ1-1
V gene: TRBV20-1

CDR3 protein: CSARASGGSNEKLFF
D gene: -
J gene: TRBJ1-4
V gene: TRBV20-1

CDR3 protein: CASSQSGGYYEQYF
D gene: TRBD2
J gene: TRBJ2-7
V gene: TRBV16

CDR3 protein: CASSLGAGGNQPQHF
D gene: -
J gene: TRBJ1-5
V gene: TRBV12-3/TRBV12-4

CDR3 protein: CAWSLRGQGTDTQYF
D gene: TRBD1
J gene: TRBJ2-3
V gene: TRBV30

CDR3 protein: CASSVRSWVYNEQFF
D gene: -
J gene: TRBJ2-1
V gene: TRBV9

CDR3 protein: CASSPRGTGNTGELFF
D gene: TRBD1
J gene: TRBJ2-2
V gene: TRBV7-7

CDR3 protein: CASRSLAGGDEQFF
D gene: TRBD2
J gene: TRBJ2-1
V gene: TRBV5-1

CDR3 protein: CSARDPQGALGAGTQYF
D gene: TRBD1
J gene: TRBJ2-3
V gene: TRBV20-1

CDR3 protein: CSARFLGEETQYF
D gene: -
J gene: TRBJ2-5
V gene: TRBV20-1

CDR3 protein: CASSYGDSRRYF
D gene: -
J gene: TRBJ2-7
V gene: TRBV6-2/TRBV6-3

CDR3 protein: CASSLLGGPATQYF
D gene: -
J gene: TRBJ2-5
V gene: TRBV7-2

CDR3 protein: CASSSGTGGRSYNEQFF
D gene: TRBD1
J gene: TRBJ2-1
V gene: TRBV12-3/TRBV12-4

CDR3 protein: CASGLDRGYEQYF
D gene: TRBD1
J gene: TRBJ2-7
V gene: TRBV12-5